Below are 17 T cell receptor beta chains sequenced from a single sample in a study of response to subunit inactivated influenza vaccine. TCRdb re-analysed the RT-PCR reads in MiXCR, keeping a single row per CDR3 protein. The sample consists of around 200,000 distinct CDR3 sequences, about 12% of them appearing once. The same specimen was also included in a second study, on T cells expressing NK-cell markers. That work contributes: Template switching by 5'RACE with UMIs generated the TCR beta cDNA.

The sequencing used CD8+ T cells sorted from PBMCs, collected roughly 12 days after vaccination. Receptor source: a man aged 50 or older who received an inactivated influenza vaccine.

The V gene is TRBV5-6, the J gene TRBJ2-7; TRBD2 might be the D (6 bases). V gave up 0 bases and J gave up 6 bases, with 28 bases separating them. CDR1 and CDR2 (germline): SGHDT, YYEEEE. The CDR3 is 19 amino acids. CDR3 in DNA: TGTGCCAGCAGCTTGGTAGGAGGGAGGATTTCGAGAGAGGGGAGCGAGCAGTACTTC. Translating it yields CASSLVGGRISREGSEQYF.

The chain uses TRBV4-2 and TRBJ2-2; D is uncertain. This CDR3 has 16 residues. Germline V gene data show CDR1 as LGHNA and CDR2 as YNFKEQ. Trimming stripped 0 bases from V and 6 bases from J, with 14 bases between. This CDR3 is CASSQDGYGRSGELFF. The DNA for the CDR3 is TGTGCCAGCAGCCAAGACGGATACGGGCGGTCCGGGGAGCTGTTTTTT.

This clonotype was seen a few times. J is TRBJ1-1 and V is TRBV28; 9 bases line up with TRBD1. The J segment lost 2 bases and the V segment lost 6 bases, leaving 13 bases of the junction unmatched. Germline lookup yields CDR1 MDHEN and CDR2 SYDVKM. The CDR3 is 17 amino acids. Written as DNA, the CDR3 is TGTGCCAGCAGCGCCCGGAGGGACAGGGATTATAACACTGAAGCTTTCTTT. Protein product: CASSARRDRDYNTEAFF.

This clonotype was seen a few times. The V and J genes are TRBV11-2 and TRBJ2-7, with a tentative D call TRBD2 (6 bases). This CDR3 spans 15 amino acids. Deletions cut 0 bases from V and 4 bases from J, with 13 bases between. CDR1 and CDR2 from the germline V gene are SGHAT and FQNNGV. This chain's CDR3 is CASSLEAGTGYEQYF. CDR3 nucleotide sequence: TGTGCCAGCAGCTTAGAGGCGGGAACGGGATACGAGCAGTACTTC. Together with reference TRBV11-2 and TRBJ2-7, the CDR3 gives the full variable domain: EAGVAQSPRYKIIEKRQSVAFWCNPISGHATLYWYQQILGQGPKLLIQFQNNGVVDDSQLPKDRFSAERLKGVDSTLKIQPAKLEDSAVYLCASSLEAGTGYEQYFGPGTRLTVT.

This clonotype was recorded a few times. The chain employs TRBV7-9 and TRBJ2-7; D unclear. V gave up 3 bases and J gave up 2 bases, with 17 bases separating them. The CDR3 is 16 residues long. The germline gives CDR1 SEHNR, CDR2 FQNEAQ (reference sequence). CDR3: CASSFGQVSGAYEQYF. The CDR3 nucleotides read TGTGCCAGCAGCTTCGGCCAGGTCTCCGGCGCCTACGAGCAGTACTTC.

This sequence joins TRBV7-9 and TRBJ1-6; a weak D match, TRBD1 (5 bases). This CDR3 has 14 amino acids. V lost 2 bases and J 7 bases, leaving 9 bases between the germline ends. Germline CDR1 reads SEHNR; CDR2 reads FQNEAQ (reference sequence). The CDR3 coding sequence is TGTGCCAGCAGCTTACCCAGGGCCAATTCACCCCTCCACTTT. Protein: CASSLPRANSPLHF. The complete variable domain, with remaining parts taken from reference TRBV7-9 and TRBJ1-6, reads DTGVSQNPRHKITKRGQNVTFRCDPISEHNRLYWYRQTLGQGPEFLTYFQNEAQLEKSRLLSDRFSAERPKGSFSTLEIQRTEQGDSAMYLCASSLPRANSPLHFGNGTRLTVT.

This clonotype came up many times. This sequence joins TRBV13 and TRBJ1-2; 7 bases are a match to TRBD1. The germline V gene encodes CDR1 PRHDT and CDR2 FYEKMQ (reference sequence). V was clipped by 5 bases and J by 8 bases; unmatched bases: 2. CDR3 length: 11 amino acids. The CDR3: CASSDRVGYTF. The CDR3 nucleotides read TGTGCCAGCAGCGACAGGGTCGGCTACACCTTC.

The CDR3 DNA sequence: TGTGCCAGCAGCTTAAAGAGGACAGGGTGGGGATACAATGAGCAGTTCTTC. It is translated as CASSLKRTGWGYNEQFF. The J gene is TRBJ2-1, the V gene TRBV7-2, with 8 bases that match TRBD1. The CDR3 contains 17 residues. CDR1 is SGHTA, CDR2 FQGNSA, per germline. Trimming cost V 2 bases and J 4 bases; bases outside gene matches: 10.

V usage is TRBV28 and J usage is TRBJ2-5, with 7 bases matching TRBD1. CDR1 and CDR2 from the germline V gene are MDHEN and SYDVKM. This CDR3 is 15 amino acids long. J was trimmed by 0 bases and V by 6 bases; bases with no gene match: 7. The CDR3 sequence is CASRRAGTDQETQYF. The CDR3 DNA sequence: TGTGCCAGCAGACGAGCTGGGACAGACCAAGAGACCCAGTACTTC.

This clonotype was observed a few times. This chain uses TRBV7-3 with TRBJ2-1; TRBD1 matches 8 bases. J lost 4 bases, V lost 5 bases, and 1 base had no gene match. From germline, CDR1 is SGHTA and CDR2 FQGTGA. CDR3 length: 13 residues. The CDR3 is CASSRTGYNEQFF. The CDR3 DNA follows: TGTGCCAGCAGCCGGACAGGGTACAATGAGCAGTTCTTC.

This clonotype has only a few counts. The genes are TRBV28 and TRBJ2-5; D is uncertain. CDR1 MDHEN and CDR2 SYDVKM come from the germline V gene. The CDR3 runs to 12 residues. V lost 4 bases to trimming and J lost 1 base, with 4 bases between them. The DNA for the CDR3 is TGTGCCAGCAGTTCGACCCAAGAGACCCAGTACTTC. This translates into CASSSTQETQYF. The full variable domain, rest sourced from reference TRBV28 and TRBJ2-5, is DVKVTQSSRYLVKRTGEKVFLECVQDMDHENMFWYRQDPGLGLRLIYFSYDVKMKEKGDIPEGYSVSREKKERFSLILESASTNQTSMYLCASSSTQETQYFGPGTRLLVL.

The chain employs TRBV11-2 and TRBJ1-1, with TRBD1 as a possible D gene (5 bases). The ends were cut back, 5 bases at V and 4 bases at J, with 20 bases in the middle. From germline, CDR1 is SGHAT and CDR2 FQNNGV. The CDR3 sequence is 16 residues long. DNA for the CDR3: TGTGCCAGCAGCGCCCGGTGGGGGGATGGTGGCACTGAAGCTTTCTTT. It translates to CASSARWGDGGTEAFF.

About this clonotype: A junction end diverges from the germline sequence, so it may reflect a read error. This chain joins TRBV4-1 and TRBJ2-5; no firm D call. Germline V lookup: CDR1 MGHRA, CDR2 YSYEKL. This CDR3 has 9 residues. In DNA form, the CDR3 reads TGCGCCAGCAGCCAAGGCCCTACCTTC. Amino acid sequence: CASSQGPTF.

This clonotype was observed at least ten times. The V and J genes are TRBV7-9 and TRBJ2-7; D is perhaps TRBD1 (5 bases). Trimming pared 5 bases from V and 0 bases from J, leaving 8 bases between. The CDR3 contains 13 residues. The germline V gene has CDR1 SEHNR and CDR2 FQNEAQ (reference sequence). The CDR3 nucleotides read TGTGCCAGCAGCCCAGGGTTCTCCTACGAGCAGTACTTC. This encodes CASSPGFSYEQYF.

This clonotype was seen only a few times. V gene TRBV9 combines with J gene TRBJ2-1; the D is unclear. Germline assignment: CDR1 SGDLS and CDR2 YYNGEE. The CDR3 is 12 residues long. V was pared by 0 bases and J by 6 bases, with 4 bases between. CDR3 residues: CASSVDPNEQFF. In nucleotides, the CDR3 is TGTGCCAGCAGCGTAGATCCCAATGAGCAGTTCTTC.

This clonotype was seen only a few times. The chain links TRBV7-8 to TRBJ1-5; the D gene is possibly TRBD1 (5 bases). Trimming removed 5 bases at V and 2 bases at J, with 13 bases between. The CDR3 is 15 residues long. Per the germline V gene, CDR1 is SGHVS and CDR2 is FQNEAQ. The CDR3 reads CASSRRLGGNQPQHF. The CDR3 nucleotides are TGTGCCAGCAGCCGGCGGTTAGGGGGCAATCAGCCCCAGCATTTT.

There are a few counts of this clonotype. CDR3 sequence (DNA): TGTGCCAGCAGCCGTACAGGGGAAGACACCGGGGAGCTGTTTTTT. This gives the protein CASSRTGEDTGELFF. This chain connects TRBV7-9 to TRBJ2-2, with 7 bases fitting TRBD1. After removal of 5 bases from V and 3 bases from J, the junction contained 6 bases not matched to a gene. CDR1 is SEHNR and CDR2 is FQNEAQ in the germline V gene (reference sequence). The CDR3 contains 15 residues.